This T cell receptor (beta chain) derives from a study of cytomegalovirus exposure and HLA in healthy donors. Study-level results: A few of the chains that were CMV-associated were confirmed in vitro to be specific for CMV antigens. TCR sequences were mostly rare, though some public TCRs occurred in many donors. Later analysis associated a missense DCLRE1C variant with TCR beta V- and J-gene trimming.

Primers for the PCR totalled 60 Vbeta and 13 Jbeta. TCRdb's table, derived via immunoSEQ multiplex PCR, lists solely in-frame clones and lacks some. Of about 130,000 clones in the sample, about 74% are singletons; the top ten hold 0.94%. V was trimmed by 2 bases and J by 4 bases, leaving 12 bases between them. Germline V CDR1 and CDR2: LNHDA, SQIVND (reference sequence). CDR3 length: 15 amino acids. This clone was seen only a few times. Its antigen is unidentified. The sequence derives from a woman between 55 and 75 years old in good health and CMV-seronegative. The chain recombines TRBV19 with TRBJ1-3; D might be TRBD1 (5 bases). Sequencing input: PBMCs. Here the CDR3 reads CASSILLGPGNTIYF. In nucleotides, the CDR3 is TGTGCCAGTAGTATACTCCTGGGGCCCGGAAACACCATATATTTT.